The 26 T cell receptor beta chains presented below share a single source sample, sequenced in a study of blood T cell repertoires in COVID-19. The assay was immunoSEQ multiplex PCR, and TCRdb's table has in-frame clones only and misses some. The repertoire holds about 220,000 clones, 65% to 90% seen once, with more than 9% in the top ten. The specimen was peripheral blood. Every receptor here comes from a man over 45 with active or convalescent COVID-19.

This rearrangement joins TRBV6-5 to TRBJ1-6; D uncertain. CDR1 and CDR2 (germline): MNHEY, SVGAGI. The CDR3 has 16 residues. Trimming took off 2 bases at V and 3 bases at J, with 11 bases between the two ends. The CDR3 sequence is CASSYVSGHYNSPLHF. CDR3 bases: TGTGCCAGCAGTTACGTTAGCGGTCACTATAATTCACCCCTCCACTTT.

This clone occurred a few times. The chain couples TRBV19 to TRBJ1-5; the D gene is possibly TRBD1 (5 bases). This CDR3 region has 14 residues. The germline V gene has CDR1 LNHDA and CDR2 SQIVND (reference sequence). Trimming pared 5 bases from V and 2 bases from J, leaving 10 bases between. The chain's CDR3 is CASSWQGGNQPQHF. DNA for the CDR3: TGTGCCAGTAGTTGGCAGGGCGGCAATCAGCCCCAGCATTTT. Complete variable domain (other parts from reference TRBV19 and TRBJ1-5): DGGITQSPKYLFRKEGQNVTLSCEQNLNHDAMYWYRQDPGQGLRLIYYSQIVNDFQKGDIAEGYSVSREKKESFPLTVTSAQKNPTAFYLCASSWQGGNQPQHFGDGTRLSIL.

CDR3 bases: TGTGCCAGCAGCTTAAGACAGGGGGCACACGGGGAGCTGTTTTTT. It encodes CASSLRQGAHGELFF. The rearrangement links TRBV7-9 to TRBJ2-2; TRBD1 aligns across 10 bases. Trimming took 2 bases from V and 7 from J; bases not matched to a gene: 4. Germline-derived CDR1 and CDR2 are SEHNR and FQNEAQ (reference sequence). CDR3 length equals 15 residues. Combining the CDR3 with reference TRBV7-9 and TRBJ2-2 gives the whole variable domain DTGVSQNPRHKITKRGQNVTFRCDPISEHNRLYWYRQTLGQGPEFLTYFQNEAQLEKSRLLSDRFSAERPKGSFSTLEIQRTEQGDSAMYLCASSLRQGAHGELFFGEGSRLTVL.

The genes are TRBV9 and TRBJ1-6; 7 bases fit TRBD1. The V gene's germline CDR1 is SGDLS and CDR2 YYNGEE. J gave up 7 bases and V 4 bases, and 5 bases lay outside the gene matches. This CDR3 spans 14 amino acids. The CDR3 nucleotides are TGTGCCAGCAGCTCCGGGACAGAAAATTCACCCCTCCACTTT. Encoded protein: CASSSGTENSPLHF.

This clone was recorded only once. Written as DNA, the CDR3 is TGCGCCAGCAGCCGAACAGGTTTCACAGATACGCAGTATTTT. Its translation: CASSRTGFTDTQYF. This sequence joins TRBV4-1 and TRBJ2-3, with a tentative D call TRBD1 (5 bases). The CDR3 sequence is 14 residues long. CDR1 MGHRA and CDR2 YSYEKL come from the germline V gene. V was pared by 4 bases and J by 2 bases, with 10 bases between.

The V and J genes are TRBV11-2 and TRBJ2-3, with a weak D call TRBD2 (6 bases). The ends were cut back, 6 bases at V and 6 bases at J, with 13 bases in the middle. This CDR3 is built from 13 residues. Germline assignment: CDR1 SGHAT and CDR2 FQNNGV. CDR3 protein: CASRLGGGDTQYF. The CDR3 nucleotides read TGTGCCAGCAGGCTCGGTGGAGGGGATACGCAGTATTTT.

This clone was counted a few times. The J gene is TRBJ2-5, the V gene TRBV6-5; tentatively, D is TRBD2 (6 bases). The germline V gene encodes CDR1 MNHEY and CDR2 SVGAGI. This CDR3 comprises 16 residues. Deletions cut 0 bases from V and 4 bases from J, with 15 bases between. The CDR3 protein is CASSYSGGEPPETQYF. In nucleotides, the CDR3 is TGTGCCAGCAGTTACTCAGGAGGGGAGCCTCCAGAGACCCAGTACTTC.

This chain joins TRBV29-1 and TRBJ2-5; tentative D call: TRBD1 (6 bases). Germline CDR1 SQVTM, CDR2 ANQGSEA. V lost 4 bases and J lost 4, with 13 bases in between. This CDR3 has 13 residues. CDR3 amino acids: CSVAQGGSETQYF. CDR3 bases: TGCAGCGTTGCACAGGGTGGATCAGAGACCCAGTACTTC.

The rearrangement uses TRBV7-9 and TRBJ1-4; D perhaps matches TRBD1 (6 bases). Trimming left V 4 bases short and J 0 bases short, with 12 bases between. The CDR3 is made up of 16 amino acids. Per the germline V gene, CDR1 is SEHNR and CDR2 is FQNEAQ (reference sequence). The CDR3 loop reads CASSSRDTSTNEKLFF. DNA for the CDR3: TGTGCCAGCAGCTCCCGGGACACCTCAACTAATGAAAAACTGTTTTTT.

The J gene is TRBJ1-2, the V gene TRBV19; TRBD1 might be the D (5 bases). Looked up from germline, CDR1 is LNHDA and CDR2 is SQIVND (reference sequence). The CDR3 consists of 10 residues. Trimming took 8 bases from V and 8 from J, leaving 9 bases between them. The CDR3 region has the DNA TGTGCCAGTGGGACTCAAGGCTACACCTTC. This sequence encodes CASGTQGYTF.

The chain uses TRBV5-1 and TRBJ2-5; D is uncertain. Germline-derived CDR1 and CDR2 are SGHRS and YFSETQ. This CDR3 has 13 residues. Trimming shortened V by 4 bases and J by 1 base, and 8 bases separated the two germline ends. CDR3 region: CASSPPLQETQYF. DNA of the CDR3: TGCGCCAGCAGCCCCCCACTCCAAGAGACCCAGTACTTC.

V is TRBV27 and J is TRBJ1-1; D possibly corresponds to TRBD1 (5 bases). Germline assignment: CDR1 MNHEY and CDR2 SMNVEV (reference sequence). The CDR3 contains 15 residues. Trimming removed 0 bases at V and 0 bases at J, with 8 bases between. CDR3 sequence reads: CASSLSGGMNTEAFF. CDR3 in DNA: TGTGCCAGCAGTTTATCGGGGGGTATGAACACTGAAGCTTTCTTT.

The gene calls are TRBV7-6 and TRBJ2-1; 10 nucleotides align to TRBD1. With V trimmed by 1 base and J by 8 bases, 11 bases remained unmatched. The germline CDR1 and CDR2 sequences are SGHVS and FNYEAQ. The length of the CDR3 is 17 residues. The CDR3: CASSLGQGAIGGYEQFF. CDR3 coding DNA: TGTGCCAGCAGCTTAGGACAGGGGGCGATCGGTGGCTATGAGCAGTTCTTC.

The V call is TRBV3-1 (or the pseudogene TRBV3-2), the J call TRBJ1-1, with TRBD1 matching 7 bases. Looked up from germline, CDR1 is LGHDT and CDR2 is YNNKEL (reference sequence). V dropped 3 bases and J dropped 10; count of bases not matched to a gene: 11. The CDR3 length is 14 residues. The CDR3 loop is CASSHWDSRPRAFF. The CDR3 nucleotides are TGTGCCAGCAGCCACTGGGACAGCCGCCCACGAGCTTTCTTT.

The chain carries TRBV15 and TRBJ2-3; 7 bases are a match to TRBD2. This CDR3 has 12 residues. Germline V lookup: CDR1 LNHNV, CDR2 YYDKDF (reference sequence). Trimming took 3 bases from V and 6 from J; bases not matched to a gene: 0. CDR3: CATSRTSDTQYF. The CDR3 bases are TGTGCCACCAGCAGGACTAGCGATACGCAGTATTTT.

The rearrangement joins TRBV6-7 to TRBJ2-5; 13 positions match TRBD2. TRBV6-7 is an ORF, with its function uncertain. Trimming at V came to 8 bases and at J to 0 bases, leaving 9 bases not matched to a gene. The CDR3 sequence is 17 residues long. The CDR3 nucleotides read TGTGCCAGCCAACTAGCGGGAGGGCCAGAGTACCAAGAGACCCAGTACTTC. Protein sequence: CASQLAGGPEYQETQYF.

The chain joins TRBV5-1 to TRBJ2-1, with D unclear. Germline-derived CDR1 and CDR2 are SGHRS and YFSETQ. Between the trimmed V and J ends, which lost 5 bases and 6 bases, there was a span of 6 bases. This CDR3 has 11 residues. CDR3 amino acids: CASSRFNEQFF. CDR3 nucleotide sequence: TGCGCCAGCAGTCGGTTCAATGAGCAGTTCTTC.

The rearrangement links TRBV6-4 to TRBJ1-1, with 8 bases identical to TRBD1. The germline V gene encodes CDR1 MRHNA and CDR2 SNTAGT. After removal of 3 bases from V and 1 base from J, the junction contained 4 bases not matched to a gene. The CDR3 length is 15 residues. The CDR3 DNA follows: TGTGCCAGCAGTGAGACCGGGACAGGGAACACTGAAGCTTTCTTT. Its translation: CASSETGTGNTEAFF.

The chain joins TRBV6-5 to TRBJ1-2, with D maybe TRBD1 (5 bases). Trimming removed 7 bases from V and 5 bases from J, with 11 bases in between. The V gene's germline CDR1 is MNHEY and CDR2 SVGAGI. The CDR3 loop spans 12 amino acids. This CDR3 is CASKPQGYGYTF. In nucleotides, the CDR3 is TGTGCCAGCAAACCTCAGGGTTATGGCTACACCTTC.

The chain combines TRBV13 with TRBJ1-3; 12 bases line up with TRBD1. From germline, CDR1 is PRHDT and CDR2 FYEKMQ (reference sequence). V was clipped by 5 bases and J by 8 bases; unmatched bases: 4. The CDR3 sequence is 14 residues long. The CDR3 loop reads CASSLGQGAYTIYF. The CDR3 nucleotides are TGTGCCAGCAGCCTGGGACAGGGGGCTTACACCATATATTTT.

The chain employs TRBV7-2 and TRBJ2-7; D is possibly TRBD2 (7 bases). V lost 2 bases and J lost 5, with 13 bases in between. The CDR3 loop spans 14 amino acids. Per the germline V gene, CDR1 is SGHTA and CDR2 is FQGNSA. The CDR3 DNA sequence: TGTGCCAGCAGCTTACGGGGGGCGTGGGACGAGCAGTACTTC. Translated: CASSLRGAWDEQYF.

This sequence joins TRBV2 and TRBJ2-3; 8 nucleotides match TRBD1. Trimming at V came to 6 bases and at J to 1 base, leaving 3 bases not matched to a gene. CDR3 size: 14 residues. Per the germline V gene, CDR1 is SNHLY and CDR2 is FYNNEI. CDR3 in amino acids: CASRPGQGTDTQYF. In DNA form, the CDR3 reads TGTGCCAGCAGGCCGGGACAGGGCACAGATACGCAGTATTTT.

The rearrangement joins TRBV4-3 to TRBJ1-2; TRBD1 matches 8 bases. J was trimmed by 6 bases and V by 1 base; bases with no gene match: 4. The germline V gene encodes CDR1 LGHNA and CDR2 YSLEER. This CDR3 comprises 14 residues. The CDR3 DNA reads TGCGCCAGCAGCCAAGCCCGGACAGGGAATGGCTACACCTTC. Its translation: CASSQARTGNGYTF.

The chain carries TRBV6-6 and TRBJ2-1; D might be TRBD2 (5 bases). V was cut by 7 bases and J by 6 bases, with 10 bases left in between. The CDR3 runs 12 residues. Per germline, CDR1 MNHNY and CDR2 SVGAGI (reference sequence). CDR3 DNA: TGTGCCAGCACCGCGAGGGTCAATGAGCAGTTCTTC. Translating gives CASTARVNEQFF.

The V gene is TRBV7-6, the J gene TRBJ2-1; 7 bases are shared with TRBD2. This CDR3 region has 14 residues. Germline lookup yields CDR1 SGHVS and CDR2 FNYEAQ. After removal of 5 bases from V and 8 bases from J, the junction contained 9 bases not matched to a gene. Here the CDR3 DNA reads TGTGCCAGCAGCCCCTTAGCGGGTCTCCATGAGCAGTTCTTC. It yields the protein CASSPLAGLHEQFF. Looking up the rest from reference TRBV7-6 and TRBJ2-1 gives the full variable domain: GAGVSQSPRYKVTKRGQDVALRCDPISGHVSLYWYRQALGQGPEFLTYFNYEAQQDKSGLPNDRFSAERPEGSISTLTIQRTEQRDSAMYRCASSPLAGLHEQFFGPGTRLTVL.

The CDR3 loop is CASSQRGGHHLHF. The CDR3 nucleotides are TGCGCCAGCAGCCAAAGAGGGGGACATCACCTCCACTTT. V is TRBV4-1 and J is TRBJ1-6, with a tentative D call TRBD1 (6 bases). The CDR3 is made up of 13 amino acids. Trimming pared 2 bases from V and 15 bases from J, leaving 14 bases between. Germline CDR1 reads MGHRA; CDR2 reads YSYEKL.